This T cell receptor (beta chain) came from a study of blood T cell repertoires in COVID-19. In the study overall: The United States, Italy and Spain were the sources of the acute and convalescent COVID-19 samples. Sample material is recorded as cDNA or gDNA derived from T cells, B-cell-depleted T cells, or PBMCs.

Per the original methods: Amplification of reference gene primers provided the estimated nucleated cell counts. Here immunoSEQ multiplex PCR was the method, and the copy in TCRdb shows in-frame clones only, minus some. Clonal size and the V and J genes are those of that table, whereas D and trimming came from the DNA. Here the sample spans about 120,000 clones, around 80% being singletons. This sequence was found in a woman of 80 years or more with acute or convalescent COVID-19. The sample consisted of peripheral blood.

Here the CDR3 DNA reads TGTGCCTGGAGTGTTGGTCAGGGATCTGAAGCTTTCTTT. The encoded protein is CAWSVGQGSEAFF. V gene TRBV30 combines with J gene TRBJ1-1; weak D call: TRBD1 (5 bases). This CDR3 contains 13 residues. The V gene lost 0 bases and the J gene lost 6 bases, with 11 bases spanning the gap. The V gene's germline CDR1 is GTSNPN and CDR2 SVGIG (reference sequence). The entire variable domain, with the rest obtained from reference TRBV30 and TRBJ1-1, is as follows: SQTIHQWPATLVQPVGSPLSLECTVEGTSNPNLYWYRQAAGRGLQLLFYSVGIGQISSEVPQNLSASRPQDRQFILSSKKLLLSDSGFYLCAWSVGQGSEAFFGQGTRLTVV.